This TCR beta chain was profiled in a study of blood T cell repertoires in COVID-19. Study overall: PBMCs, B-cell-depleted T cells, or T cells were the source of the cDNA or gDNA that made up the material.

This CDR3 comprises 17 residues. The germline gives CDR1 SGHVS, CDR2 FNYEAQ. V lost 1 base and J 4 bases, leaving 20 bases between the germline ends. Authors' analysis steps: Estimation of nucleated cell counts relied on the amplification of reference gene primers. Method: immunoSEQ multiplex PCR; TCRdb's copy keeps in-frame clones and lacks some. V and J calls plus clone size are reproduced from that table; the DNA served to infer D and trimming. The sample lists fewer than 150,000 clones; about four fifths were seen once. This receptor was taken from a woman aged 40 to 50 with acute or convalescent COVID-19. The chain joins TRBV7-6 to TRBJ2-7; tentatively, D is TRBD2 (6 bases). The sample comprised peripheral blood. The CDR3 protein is CASSLVGKGTRGYEQYF. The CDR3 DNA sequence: TGTGCCAGCAGCTTAGTCGGTAAAGGGACTCGCGGGTACGAGCAGTACTTC.